Sequencing of this T cell receptor (beta chain) was carried out in a study of metastatic and nonmetastatic thyroid tumors (dated by TCRdb to 2018 to 2021). Describing the broader study: Repertoires were compared across peripheral blood and tumor or nodule tissue samples from malignant and benign thyroid patients. Study-wide findings and limitations: TCR beta diversity was reported as significantly higher in malignant tumors than in benign nodules, in both blood and tumor samples.

None of the patients had been given any treatment before thyroid surgery. Patient clinical samples collected from about 2011 to 2018 were retrospectively analysed using T-cell receptor beta sequencing. The library relied on PCR. Instrument on record: Illumina HiSeq 4000. The TCR beta-chain CDR3 region of each patient was profiled by high-throughput sequencing. Per the authors' processing: The researchers built a classifier to tell apart papillary thyroid cancer patients with distant metastasis, based on CDR3 differences among clinicopathological groups. The Shannon index was used to assess repertoire diversity, and the Morisita-Horn index was used to assess tumor-blood repertoire similarity. The raw public reads went through TCRdb reprocessing: fastp at Q25, MiXCR clone calling, in-frame beta chains kept. These V and J calls are TCRdb output, not the study's own analysis. The sample table records more than 10,000 clones; 9.5% to 13% of these occur just once. The top ten clonotypes cover 32% of the sample.

This clone has a handful of counts. Its specific antigen is unknown. At one end, the junction sequence differs from germline, possibly due to a read error. The CDR3 measures 13 amino acids from cysteine to phenylalanine. The only DNA kept is the CDR3, 39 bases in frame from the first base. The germline V gene sets CDR1 to MNHNS and CDR2 to SASEGT. Recombination joined TRBV6-1 with TRBJ2-1, with no confidently assigned D gene. The source is a female donor with papillary thyroid cancer or a benign thyroid nodule (not recorded which). Some clones in this sample may be carry-over from other donors' samples. The sequenced sample was blood. The CDR3 loop reads CASSTTRYNGQFF. The nucleotide sequence is TGTGCCAGCAGTACAACCCGTTACAATGGGCAGTTCTTC.